Below are 8 T cell receptor beta chains sequenced from a single sample in a study of blood T cell repertoires in COVID-19. TCRdb's copy holds only in-frame clones and misses some; the assay was immunoSEQ multiplex PCR. The table shows some 140,000 clones, with under 90% occurring only once. The sequenced sample consisted of peripheral blood. The receptor source for this set is a woman aged 55-69 years with active or convalescent COVID-19.

The J gene is TRBJ1-4, the V gene TRBV5-1; the match to TRBD1 covers 7 bases. The V segment lost 4 bases and the J segment 5 bases; nucleotides outside the gene matches: 14. Germline CDR1 reads SGHRS; CDR2 reads YFSETQ. This CDR3 is built from 17 residues. The CDR3 loop reads CASSLYPSGTENEKLFF. The DNA of the CDR3 is TGCGCCAGCAGCCTGTACCCTTCCGGGACAGAAAATGAAAAACTGTTTTTT.

This clone was seen a few times. The chain couples TRBV19 to TRBJ1-4; D is uncertain. Trimming cost V 5 bases and J 7 bases, with 8 bases left between them. CDR1 and CDR2 from the germline V gene are LNHDA and SQIVND (reference sequence). The CDR3 spans 12 residues. CDR3 nucleotides: TGTGCCAGTAGTGCGACTGGTGAAAAACTGTTTTTT. Amino acids: CASSATGEKLFF. The full variable domain, completed using reference TRBV19 and TRBJ1-4, is DGGITQSPKYLFRKEGQNVTLSCEQNLNHDAMYWYRQDPGQGLRLIYYSQIVNDFQKGDIAEGYSVSREKKESFPLTVTSAQKNPTAFYLCASSATGEKLFFGSGTQLSVL.

V usage is TRBV28 and J usage is TRBJ2-1; 8 bases are shared with TRBD2. Germline V gene lookup returns CDR1 MDHEN and CDR2 SYDVKM. The length of the CDR3 is 17 residues. V lost 7 bases, J lost 8 bases, and 19 bases stayed unmatched. CDR3 nucleotide sequence: TGTGCCAGCAACGGAAGGACGTTTGGACTAGCCGAAGATGAGCAGTTCTTC. The encoded protein is CASNGRTFGLAEDEQFF.

The chain uses TRBV30 and TRBJ2-3, with D tentatively TRBD2 (5 bases). With 0 bases removed from V and 5 bases from J, the gap between germline ends came to 9 bases. The germline V gene encodes CDR1 GTSNPN and CDR2 SVGIG (reference sequence). The CDR3 has 13 residues. CDR3 protein: CAWSVLGVDTQYF. CDR3 in DNA: TGTGCCTGGAGTGTACTGGGAGTAGATACGCAGTATTTT.

This chain links TRBV18 with TRBJ1-1; 9 bases map to TRBD1. This CDR3 is 15 amino acids long. J gave up 1 base and V 4 bases, and 4 bases lay outside the gene matches. CDR1 and CDR2 from the germline V gene are KGHSH and LQKENI. This chain's CDR3 is CASSRDRAANTEAFF. CDR3 DNA sequence: TGTGCCAGCTCACGGGACAGGGCGGCGAACACTGAAGCTTTCTTT.

This clone was seen a single time. The chain recombines TRBV6-5 with TRBJ2-1; 7 positions agree with TRBD1. The CDR3 covers 15 residues. J gave up 0 bases and V 6 bases, and 5 bases lay outside the gene matches. Germline CDR1 is MNHEY and CDR2 is SVGAGI. CDR3 in amino acids: CASRETGTSYNEQFF. The CDR3, as DNA: TGTGCCAGCAGAGAGACAGGGACCTCCTACAATGAGCAGTTCTTC.

The V call is TRBV7-3, the J call TRBJ2-3; D perhaps matches TRBD2 (5 bases). Germline V gene data show CDR1 as SGHTA and CDR2 as FQGTGA. The CDR3 has 14 amino acids. Trimming removed 4 bases at V and 2 bases at J, with 10 bases between. The CDR3 reads CASSSGLFTDTQYF. As DNA, the CDR3 is TGTGCCAGCAGCTCTGGACTGTTCACAGATACGCAGTATTTT.

This clone was seen only once. The genes are TRBV5-1 and TRBJ1-1; D not certain. Trimming removed 4 bases from V and 2 bases from J, with 12 bases in between. The CDR3 covers 14 residues. CDR1 and CDR2 (germline): SGHRS, YFSETQ. CDR3 nucleotide sequence: TGCGCCAGCAGCATTGTCGCGGGCAACACTGAAGCTTTCTTT. It encodes CASSIVAGNTEAFF.